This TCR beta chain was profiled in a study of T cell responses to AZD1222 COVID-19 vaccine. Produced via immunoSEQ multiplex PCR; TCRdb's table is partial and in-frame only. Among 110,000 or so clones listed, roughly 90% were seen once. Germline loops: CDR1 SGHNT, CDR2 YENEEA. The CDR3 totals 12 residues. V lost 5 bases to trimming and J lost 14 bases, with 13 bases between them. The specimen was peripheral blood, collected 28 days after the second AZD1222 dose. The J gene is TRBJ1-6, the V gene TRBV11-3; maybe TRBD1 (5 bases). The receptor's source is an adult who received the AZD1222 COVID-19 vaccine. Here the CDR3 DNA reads TGTGCCAGCAGCGCCTCCGGGACGGCCCTCCACTTT. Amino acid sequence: CASSASGTALHF.